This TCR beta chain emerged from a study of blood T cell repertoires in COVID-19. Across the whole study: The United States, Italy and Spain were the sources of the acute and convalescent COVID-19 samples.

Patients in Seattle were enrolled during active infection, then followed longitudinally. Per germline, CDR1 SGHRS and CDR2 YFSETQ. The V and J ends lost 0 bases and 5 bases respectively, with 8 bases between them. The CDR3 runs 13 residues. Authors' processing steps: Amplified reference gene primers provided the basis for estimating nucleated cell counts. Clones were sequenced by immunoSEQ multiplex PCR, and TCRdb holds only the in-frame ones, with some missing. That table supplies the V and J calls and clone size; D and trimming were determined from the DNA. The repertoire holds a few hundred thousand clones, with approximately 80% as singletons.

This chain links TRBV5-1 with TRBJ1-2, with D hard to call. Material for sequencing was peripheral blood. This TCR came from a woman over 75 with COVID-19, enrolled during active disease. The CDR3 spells CASSLDGWYGYTF. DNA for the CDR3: TGCGCCAGCAGCTTGGACGGGTGGTATGGCTACACCTTC. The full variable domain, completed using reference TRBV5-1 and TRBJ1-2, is KAGVTQTPRYLIKTRGQQVTLSCSPISGHRSVSWYQQTPGQGLQFLFEYFSETQRNKGNFPGRFSGRQFSNSRSEMNVSTLELGDSALYLCASSLDGWYGYTFGSGTRLTVV.